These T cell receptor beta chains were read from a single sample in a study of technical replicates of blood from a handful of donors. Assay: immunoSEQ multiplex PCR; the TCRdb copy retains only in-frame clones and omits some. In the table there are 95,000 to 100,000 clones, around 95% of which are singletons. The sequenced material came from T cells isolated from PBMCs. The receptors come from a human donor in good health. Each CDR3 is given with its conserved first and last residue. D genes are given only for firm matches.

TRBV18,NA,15,CASSPEGGGNQPQHF
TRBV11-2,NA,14,CASSTNRQGQGQYF
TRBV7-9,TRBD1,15,CASSQGDRLNYGYTF
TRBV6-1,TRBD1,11,CASRTGYEQYF
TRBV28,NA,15,CASNLLAGSNQPQHF
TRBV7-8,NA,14,CASSYREGKSEAFF
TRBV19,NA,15,CASSSTSAFYNEQFF
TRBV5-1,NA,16,CASSLGGRDYNQPQHF
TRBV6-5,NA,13,CASSASGTDTQYF
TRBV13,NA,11,CASSSQGEQYF
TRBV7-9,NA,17,CASSPSRGREENQPQHF
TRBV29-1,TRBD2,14,CSVDGTRSYNEQFF
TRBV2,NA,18,CASSEWGSRSSGANVLTF
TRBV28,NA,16,CASSTGRGISTDTQYF
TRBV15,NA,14,CATSRSRAANTIYF
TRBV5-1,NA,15,CASRIETGSREKLFF
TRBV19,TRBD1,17,CASSIPQQGIGTGELFF
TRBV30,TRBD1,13,CAWRGTGPSPLHF